The 2 T cell receptor beta chains presented below share a single source sample, sequenced in a study of T cell responses to AZD1222 COVID-19 vaccine. Measured with immunoSEQ multiplex PCR; TCRdb has only the in-frame clones, and not every one. The data contain approximately 100,000 clones, almost 90% of them singletons. Sequenced material: peripheral blood, taken on day 0 of AZD1222 vaccination. The receptors were sampled from an adult in good health.

This clone was picked up a small number of times. The chain carries TRBV14 and TRBJ2-3, with 13 bases fitting TRBD2. The trim removed 5 bases at V and 6 bases at J, leaving 8 bases unmatched. CDR3 length equals 16 residues. Germline assignment: CDR1 SGHDN and CDR2 FVKESK. The CDR3 is CASSMTSGRPRDTQYF. In nucleotides, the CDR3 is TGTGCCAGCAGCATGACTAGCGGGAGGCCCCGGGATACGCAGTATTTT.

The chain couples TRBV19 to TRBJ2-1, with 15 bases lining up with TRBD2. The junction had 4 bases not matched to a gene; V was cut back by 5 bases and J by 8 bases. This CDR3 region has 15 residues. Germline CDR1 LNHDA, CDR2 SQIVND (reference sequence). The CDR3 DNA follows: TGTGCCAGTAGTCGGCGGACTAGCGGGAGGGATGAGCAGTTCTTC. Amino acids: CASSRRTSGRDEQFF.